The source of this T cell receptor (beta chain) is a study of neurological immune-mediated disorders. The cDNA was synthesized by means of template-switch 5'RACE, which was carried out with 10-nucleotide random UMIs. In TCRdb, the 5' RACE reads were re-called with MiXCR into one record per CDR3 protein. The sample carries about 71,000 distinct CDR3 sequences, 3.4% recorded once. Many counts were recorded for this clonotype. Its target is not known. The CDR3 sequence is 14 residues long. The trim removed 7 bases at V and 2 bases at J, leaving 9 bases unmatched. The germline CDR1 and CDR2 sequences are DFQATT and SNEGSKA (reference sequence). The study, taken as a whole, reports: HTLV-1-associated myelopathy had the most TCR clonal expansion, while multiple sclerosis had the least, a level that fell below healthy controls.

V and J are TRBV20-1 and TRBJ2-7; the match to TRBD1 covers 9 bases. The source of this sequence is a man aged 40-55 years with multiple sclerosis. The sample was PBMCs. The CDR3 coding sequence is TGCAGTGGCGGGGTTGGGACAGGGCCCTACGAGCAGTACTTC. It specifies CSGGVGTGPYEQYF.